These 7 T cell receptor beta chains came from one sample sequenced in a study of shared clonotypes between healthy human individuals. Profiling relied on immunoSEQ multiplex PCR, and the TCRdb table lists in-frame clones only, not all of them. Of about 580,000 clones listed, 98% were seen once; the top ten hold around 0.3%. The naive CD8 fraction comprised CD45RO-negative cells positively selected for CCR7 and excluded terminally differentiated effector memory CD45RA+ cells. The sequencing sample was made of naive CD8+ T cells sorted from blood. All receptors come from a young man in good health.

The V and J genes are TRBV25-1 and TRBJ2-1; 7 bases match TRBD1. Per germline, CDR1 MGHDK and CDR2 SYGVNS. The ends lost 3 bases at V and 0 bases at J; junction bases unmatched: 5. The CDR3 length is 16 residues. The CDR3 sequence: CASSDPQGSSYNEQFF. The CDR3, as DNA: TGTGCCAGCAGTGACCCACAGGGGAGCTCCTACAATGAGCAGTTCTTC.

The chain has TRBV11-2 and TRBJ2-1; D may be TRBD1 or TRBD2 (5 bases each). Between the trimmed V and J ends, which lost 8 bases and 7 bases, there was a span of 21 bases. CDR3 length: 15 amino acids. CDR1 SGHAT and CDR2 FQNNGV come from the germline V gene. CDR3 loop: CASAYRWDPVNEQFF. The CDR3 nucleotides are TGTGCCAGCGCCTACCGGTGGGACCCGGTTAATGAGCAGTTCTTC. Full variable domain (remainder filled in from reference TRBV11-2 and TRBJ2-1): EAGVAQSPRYKIIEKRQSVAFWCNPISGHATLYWYQQILGQGPKLLIQFQNNGVVDDSQLPKDRFSAERLKGVDSTLKIQPAKLEDSAVYLCASAYRWDPVNEQFFGPGTRLTVL.

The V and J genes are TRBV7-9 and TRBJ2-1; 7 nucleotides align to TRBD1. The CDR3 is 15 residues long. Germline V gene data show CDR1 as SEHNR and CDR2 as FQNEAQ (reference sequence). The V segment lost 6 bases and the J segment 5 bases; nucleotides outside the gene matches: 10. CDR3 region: CASSSVTGKDNEQFF. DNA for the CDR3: TGTGCCAGCAGTAGTGTGACAGGGAAAGACAATGAGCAGTTCTTC.

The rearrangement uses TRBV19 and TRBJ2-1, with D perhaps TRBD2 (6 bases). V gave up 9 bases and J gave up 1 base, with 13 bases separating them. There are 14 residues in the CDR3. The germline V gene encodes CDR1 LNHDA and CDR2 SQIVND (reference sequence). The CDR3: CASKHSGSYNEQFF. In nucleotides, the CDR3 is TGTGCCAGCAAACATAGCGGATCCTACAATGAGCAGTTCTTC.

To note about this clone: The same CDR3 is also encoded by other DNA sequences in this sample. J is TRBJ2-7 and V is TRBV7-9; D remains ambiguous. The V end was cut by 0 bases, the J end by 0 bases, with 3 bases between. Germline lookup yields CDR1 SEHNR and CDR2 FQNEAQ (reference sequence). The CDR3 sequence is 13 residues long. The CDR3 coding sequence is TGTGCCAGCAGCTTAGCAGACTCCTACGAGCAGTACTTC. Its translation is CASSLADSYEQYF.

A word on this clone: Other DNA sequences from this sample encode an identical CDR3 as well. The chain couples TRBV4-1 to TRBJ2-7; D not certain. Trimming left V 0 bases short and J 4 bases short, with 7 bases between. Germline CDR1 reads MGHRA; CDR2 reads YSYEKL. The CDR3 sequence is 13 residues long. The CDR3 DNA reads TGCGCCAGCAGCCAAGAGGTTGGGTACGAGCAGTACTTC. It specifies CASSQEVGYEQYF.

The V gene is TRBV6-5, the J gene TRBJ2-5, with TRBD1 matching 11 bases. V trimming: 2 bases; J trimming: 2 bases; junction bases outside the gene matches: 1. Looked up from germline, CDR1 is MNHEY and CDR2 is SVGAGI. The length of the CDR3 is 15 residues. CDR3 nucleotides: TGTGCCAGCAGTTACCGGGACAGGGGGCAAGAGACCCAGTACTTC. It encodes CASSYRDRGQETQYF.